This is a list of T cell receptor beta chains from one sample in a study of T cell responses to AZD1222 COVID-19 vaccine. Sequencing used immunoSEQ multiplex PCR; TCRdb keeps in-frame clones, though not all of them. The sample records just under 95,000 clones, 80% to 90% being singletons. Sequencing used peripheral blood, obtained on day 0 of AZD1222 vaccination. Receptors were obtained from an adult in good health. The CDR3 runs from the conserved cysteine through the conserved F or W. The D gene is left open where the match is weak. Size values are once, few and many counts, or a class for expanded clones, and some rows have none.

TRBJ1-5,TRBV28,.,.,CASSLWPQGGSNQPQHF,TGTGCCAGCAGTTTATGGCCACAGGGTGGAAGCAATCAGCCCCAGCATTTT
TRBJ1-5,TRBV7-2,.,.,CASSLHGPVQPQHF,TGTGCCAGCAGCTTACACGGTCCGGTTCAGCCCCAGCATTTT
TRBJ2-3,TRBV19,.,.,CASSTLDVPLGDTQYF,TGTGCCAGTAGTACCCTGGACGTACCCTTGGGAGATACGCAGTATTTT
TRBJ2-7,TRBV5-4,TRBD2,.,CASSSGTSGYEQYF,TGTGCCAGCAGCTCCGGGACTAGCGGCTACGAGCAGTACTTC
TRBJ1-2,TRBV7-2,TRBD1,.,CASSGQGANYGYTF,TGTGCCAGCAGTGGACAGGGTGCGAACTATGGCTACACCTTC
TRBJ2-3,TRBV5-5,.,.,CASSPEGDTQYF,TGTGCCAGCAGCCCCGAAGGTGATACGCAGTATTTT
TRBJ1-2,TRBV7-2,TRBD1,.,CASSFSRGDYGYTF,TGTGCCAGCAGCTTTTCCAGGGGGGACTATGGCTACACCTTC
TRBJ1-1,TRBV10-1,.,.,CASSQGTNTEAFF,TGCGCCAGCAGCCAGGGTACGAACACTGAAGCTTTCTTT
TRBJ2-1,TRBV2,.,.,CASRLSVLQGNEQFF,TGTGCCAGCCGCCTTAGCGTACTTCAAGGGAATGAGCAGTTCTTC
TRBJ2-5,TRBV15,.,.,CATRKEGVETQYF,TGTGCCACCAGGAAGGAGGGGGTAGAGACCCAGTACTTC
TRBJ2-7,TRBV4-1,TRBD1,.,CASRRQGASSYEQYF,TGCGCCAGCAGGAGACAGGGGGCGAGTTCCTACGAGCAGTACTTC
TRBJ1-2,TRBV6-2/TRBV6-3,TRBD1,.,CASSPQGAGGYTF,TGTGCCAGCAGTCCACAGGGGGCCGGTGGCTACACCTTC
TRBJ2-6,TRBV18,.,.,CASSIRGGGANVLTF,TGTGCCAGCTCAATCAGGGGAGGTGGGGCCAACGTCCTGACTTTC
TRBJ2-5,TRBV5-1,TRBD2,.,CASSSASGGNQETQYF,TGCGCCAGCAGCTCCGCTAGCGGGGGTAACCAAGAGACCCAGTACTTC
TRBJ1-1,TRBV9,.,.,CASSVSGNTEAFF,TGTGCCAGCAGCGTATCAGGGAACACTGAAGCTTTCTTT
TRBJ1-4,TRBV29-1,TRBD1,.,CSGGQGSGEKLFF,TGCAGCGGGGGACAGGGGAGTGGTGAAAAACTGTTTTTT
TRBJ1-4,TRBV30,.,.,CAFGQTWEKLFF,TGTGCCTTCGGACAGACTTGGGAAAAACTGTTTTTT
TRBJ1-4,TRBV5-1,.,.,CASSPLSGRGEKLFF,TGCGCCAGCAGCCCCCTTAGCGGGCGGGGTGAAAAACTGTTTTTT
TRBJ2-7,TRBV19,TRBD2,.,CPSTAAGGQYEQYF,TGTCCCAGTACCGCGGCGGGGGGTCAATACGAGCAGTACTTC
TRBJ1-5,TRBV3-1/TRBV3-2,.,few,CASSQNRGEPQHF,TGTGCCAGCAGCCAAAATCGCGGGGAGCCCCAGCATTTT
TRBJ2-1,TRBV5-1,TRBD2,once,CASSLVLAGSPYNEQFF,TGCGCCAGCAGCTTGGTCCTAGCGGGATCTCCCTACAATGAGCAGTTCTTC
TRBJ1-3,TRBV2,.,.,CASSAQAISGNTIYF,TGTGCCAGCAGTGCACAGGCCATCTCTGGAAACACCATATATTTT
TRBJ2-7,TRBV6-1,.,.,CASSEIHYEQYF,TGTGCCAGCAGTGAGATCCACTACGAGCAGTACTTC
TRBJ2-2,TRBV19,TRBD1,.,CASSSGQGGTGELFF,TGTGCCAGTAGCAGCGGACAGGGAGGCACCGGGGAGCTGTTTTTT
TRBJ1-3,TRBV10-1,.,few,CASSFQGASGNTIYF,TGCGCCAGCAGCTTTCAGGGTGCTTCTGGAAACACCATATATTTT
TRBJ2-1,TRBV5-1,.,.,CASNPLGSSYNEQFF,TGCGCCAGCAACCCACTGGGGAGCTCCTACAATGAGCAGTTCTTC
TRBJ2-1,TRBV9,.,few,CASSGDPRGSYNEQFF,TGTGCCAGCAGCGGGGACCCTCGGGGGTCCTACAATGAGCAGTTCTTC
TRBJ1-1,TRBV20-1,.,.,CSASRGEMNTEAFF,TGCAGTGCTAGTAGGGGGGAAATGAACACTGAAGCTTTCTTT
TRBJ2-2,TRBV5-1,.,few,CASSPGRTFSLDRELFF,TGCGCCAGCAGCCCCGGGCGGACGTTTTCGCTCGATCGAGAGCTGTTTTTT
TRBJ1-1,TRBV19,.,.,CASSIDETEAFF,TGTGCCAGTAGTATTGATGAGACTGAAGCTTTCTTT
TRBJ1-3,TRBV29-1,.,.,CSVEDFGEYGNTIYF,TGCAGCGTTGAAGATTTCGGGGAATACGGAAACACCATATATTTT
TRBJ2-5,TRBV5-4,.,.,CASTTGSTQETQYF,TGTGCCAGCACCACAGGGTCTACTCAAGAGACCCAGTACTTC
TRBJ2-1,TRBV10-2,.,.,CASTTTRNEQFF,TGCGCCAGCACTACAACTCGTAATGAGCAGTTCTTC
TRBJ1-2,TRBV6-5,TRBD1,.,CASSQQGAKNYGYTF,TGTGCCAGCAGCCAACAGGGGGCGAAGAACTATGGCTACACCTTC